Sequencing of this T cell receptor beta chain was carried out in a study of monozygotic twins with inflammatory bowel disease. Regarding the study as a whole: A single strong IBD-associated signal or clonotype was not supported by the findings.

Each sample had eight separate cDNA synthesis reactions. TCRdb re-called the 5' RACE reads; one entry per CDR3 protein, DNA not given. The sample includes 150,000 to 200,000 distinct CDR3 sequences. As concerns this clonotype: What it recognizes is unknown.

Germline assignment: CDR1 LGHDT and CDR2 YNNKEL (reference sequence). The CDR3 consists of 14 residues. The TCR comes from a human donor with ulcerative colitis or Crohn's disease, or a healthy co-twin of an affected twin (not recorded which). J is TRBJ2-2 and V is TRBV3-1. Sequencing input: blood. CDR3 amino acids: CASSQREVNGELFF.